This T cell receptor (beta chain) derives from a study of T-cell memory formation after mild COVID-19. J lost 2 bases, V lost 4 bases, and 12 bases had no gene match. From germline, CDR1 is SGHTA and CDR2 FQGNSA. The CDR3 spans 17 residues. This clonotype was recorded at least ten times. No antigen is known for it. Findings and limits, study-wide: Contracting CD4+ clones lay largely in CM and EM, with CD8+ ones residing in EMRA.

Constant-segment primers served in 5'RACE that generated TCR alpha and TCR beta cDNA libraries bearing sample barcodes and UMIs. TCRdb reprocessed the 5' RACE reads via MiXCR and lists one record per CDR3 protein. This sample has some 120,000 distinct CDR3 sequences, with about 6% found just once. This chain connects TRBV7-2 to TRBJ2-3, with TRBD2 matching over 7 bases. The sequencing sample was made of PBMCs or a T cell subset sorted from them (not recorded which). The sequence was collected from an adult woman who had mild COVID-19 (a few samples of this study predate the infection). Cell type and time point are not known. Here the CDR3 reads CASSSLGGSALTDTQYF. In DNA form, the CDR3 reads TGTGCCAGCAGCTCCCTCGGGGGGAGCGCTCTCACAGATACGCAGTATTTT.